Sequencing of this TCR beta chain was carried out in a study of T cell responses to AZD1222 COVID-19 vaccine. Per the germline V gene, CDR1 is MNHEY and CDR2 is SVGEGT. Trimming took off 1 base at V and 7 bases at J, with 16 bases between the two ends. The CDR3 extends over 15 amino acids. Whole-study findings and limits: The sample set comprised mostly white British donors with more females, and clonal diversity was possibly underestimated. Spike-specific TCR repertoires showed rising breadth and depth after two AZD1222 doses.

Clones were read by immunoSEQ multiplex PCR, and TCRdb kept only the in-frame ones, dropping some. The sample has roughly 120,000 clones, roughly 91% seen once. This clone was seen just once. Its antigen is unidentified. This clonotype originated in an adult who received the AZD1222 COVID-19 vaccine. The chain combines TRBV6-2 or TRBV6-3 with TRBJ1-1; D unclear. The material sequenced was peripheral blood, taken 28 days after the second AZD1222 dose. CDR3: CASSYWPQYVDEAFF. Here the CDR3 DNA reads TGTGCCAGCAGTTACTGGCCACAGTATGTAGATGAAGCTTTCTTT.